The rows below give T cell receptor beta chains drawn from one sample of a study of blood T cell repertoires in COVID-19. Measured with immunoSEQ multiplex PCR; TCRdb has only the in-frame clones, and not every one. The sample lists 310,000 or so clones; around 80% were seen once. The source material was peripheral blood. The source of these receptors is a woman between 45 and 65 years old with acute or convalescent COVID-19. Each CDR3 is given with its conserved first and last residue. A D gene is named only where the DNA matches it firmly.

cdr3_aa j_call d_call v_call
CASSEPPSGLAGVHTQYF TRBJ2-3 TRBD2 TRBV7-9
CASNRARTEAFF TRBJ1-1 NA TRBV12-3/TRBV12-4
CASSGGMTGRNTGELFF TRBJ2-2 TRBD1 TRBV25-1
CASSSAGVPKNIQYF TRBJ2-4 TRBD2 TRBV25-1
CASNQETGATEAFF TRBJ1-1 TRBD1 TRBV2
CASSPLGRLYTF TRBJ1-2 NA TRBV7-9
CGTGGDEKLFF TRBJ1-4 TRBD1 TRBV2
CASTEGWLPYGYTF TRBJ1-2 NA TRBV2
CASRGVQGKASF TRBJ1-1 NA TRBV25-1
CAISDPLAGGTDTQYF TRBJ2-3 TRBD2 TRBV10-3
CASTRLGNTIYF TRBJ1-3 NA TRBV12-3/TRBV12-4
CAWSGSGNEKLFF TRBJ1-4 NA TRBV30
CASSLMIGGGYTF TRBJ1-2 TRBD1 TRBV27
CSVYRDSSYEQYF TRBJ2-7 NA TRBV29-1
CASSSGQGNTGELFF TRBJ2-2 NA TRBV27
CASSYSGGKTQYF TRBJ2-5 NA TRBV6-5
CASSQGSAEAFF TRBJ1-1 NA TRBV3-1/TRBV3-2
CASSLGGRGNEQFF TRBJ2-1 NA TRBV7-3
CASSIDWQGGNQPQHF TRBJ1-5 TRBD1 TRBV19
CAISETSGYEQYF TRBJ2-7 TRBD2 TRBV10-3